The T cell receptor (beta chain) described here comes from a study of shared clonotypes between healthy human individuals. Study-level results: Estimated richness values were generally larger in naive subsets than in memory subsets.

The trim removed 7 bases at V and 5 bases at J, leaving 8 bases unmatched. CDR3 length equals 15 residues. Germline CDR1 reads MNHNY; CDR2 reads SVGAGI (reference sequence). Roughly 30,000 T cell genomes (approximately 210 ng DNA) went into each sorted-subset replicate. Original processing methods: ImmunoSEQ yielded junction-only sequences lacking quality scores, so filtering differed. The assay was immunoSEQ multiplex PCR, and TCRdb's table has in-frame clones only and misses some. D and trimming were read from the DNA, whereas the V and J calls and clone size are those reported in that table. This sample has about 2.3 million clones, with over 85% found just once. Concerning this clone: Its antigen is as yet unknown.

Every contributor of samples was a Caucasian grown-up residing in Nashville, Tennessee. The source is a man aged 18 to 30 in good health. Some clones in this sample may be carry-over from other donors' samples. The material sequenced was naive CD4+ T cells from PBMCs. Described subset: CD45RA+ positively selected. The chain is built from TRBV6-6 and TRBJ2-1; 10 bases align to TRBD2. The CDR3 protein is CASIDGGTSDNEQFF. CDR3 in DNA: TGTGCCAGCATCGACGGAGGGACTAGCGACAATGAGCAGTTCTTC.